This T cell receptor beta chain was documented in a study of CXCR3-negative and CXCR3-positive naive CD8 T cells. Findings and limits, study-wide: CXCR3-expressing naive cells carried TRB CDR3s more hydrophobic than those of CXCR3-negative naive cells. TRB CDR3 properties indicated TCR strength, while surface CD5 was similar across naive subsets.

Turning to this clonotype: The antigen remains undetermined.

Using triplicate sorts, 300,000 or so cells were collected each time from every CD8+ T cell subset. CDR1 LGHNA and CDR2 YNFKEQ come from the germline V gene. The CDR3 loop spans 15 amino acids. It was by 5' RACE with UMI labels that the TRB cDNA libraries were prepared. For each CDR3 protein, TCRdb gives one entry from its re-call of the 5' RACE reads, without DNA. Here the sample table reports under 85,000 distinct CDR3 sequences. The V call is TRBV4-2, the J call TRBJ2-1; TCRdb gives TRBD2 as the D gene, but with no DNA this cannot be confirmed. The origin of this receptor is a human donor in good health. Some clones in this sample may be carry-over from other donors' samples. The sample taken for sequencing was naive CXCR3+ CD8+ T cells from blood. As to subset: CD45RO-CCR7+CD27+CD95- naive CD8+ T cells expressing CXCR3 (TNR3+). The CDR3 sequence is CASSQDRSGGYEQFF.